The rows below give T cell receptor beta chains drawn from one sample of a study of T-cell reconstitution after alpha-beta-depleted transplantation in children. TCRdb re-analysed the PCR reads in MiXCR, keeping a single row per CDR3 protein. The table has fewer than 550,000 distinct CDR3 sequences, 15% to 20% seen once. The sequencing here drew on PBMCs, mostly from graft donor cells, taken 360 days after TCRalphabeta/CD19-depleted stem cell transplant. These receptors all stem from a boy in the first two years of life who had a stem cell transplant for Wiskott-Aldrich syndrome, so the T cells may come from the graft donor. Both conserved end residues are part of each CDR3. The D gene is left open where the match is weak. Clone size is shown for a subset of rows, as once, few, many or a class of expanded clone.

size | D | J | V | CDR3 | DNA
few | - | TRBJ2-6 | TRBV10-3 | CATNTGRDRSGANVLTF | TGTGCCACCAACACGGGTAGGGATCGATCTGGGGCCAACGTCCTGACTTTC
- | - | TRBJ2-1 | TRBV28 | CASDSSLGSYNEQFF | TGTGCCAGCGACTCTTCGTTGGGATCCTACAATGAGCAGTTCTTC
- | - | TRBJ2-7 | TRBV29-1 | CSVAGSSSYEQYF | TGCAGCGTTGCAGGTTCCAGCTCCTACGAGCAGTACTTC
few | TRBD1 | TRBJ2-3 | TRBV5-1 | CASSLGPGGLDTQYF | TGCGCCAGCAGCTTGGGGCCAGGGGGCCTAGATACGCAGTATTTT
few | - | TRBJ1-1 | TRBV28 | CASSNREFTNTEAFF | TGTGCCAGCAGTAACAGGGAATTCACGAACACTGAAGCTTTCTTT
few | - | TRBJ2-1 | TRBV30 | CAWTKPPLMSYEQFF | TGTGCCTGGACCAAGCCCCCCTTGATGAGTTATGAGCAGTTCTTC
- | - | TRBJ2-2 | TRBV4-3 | CASSQALEGGTGELFF | TGCGCCAGCAGCCAAGCCCTCGAGGGTGGCACCGGGGAGCTGTTTTTT
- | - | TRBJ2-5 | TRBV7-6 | CASTPRVGTQYF | TGTGCCAGCACCCCCCGCGTGGGGACCCAGTACTTC
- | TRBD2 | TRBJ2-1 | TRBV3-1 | CASSQGLRLASYNEQFF | TGTGCCAGCAGCCAAGGATTGAGACTAGCTTCCTACAATGAGCAGTTCTTC
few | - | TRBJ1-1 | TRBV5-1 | CASSLKGTTEAFF | TGCGCCAGCAGCTTGAAGGGGACCACTGAAGCTTTCTTT
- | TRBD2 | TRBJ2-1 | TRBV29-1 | CSVGLVARNEQFF | TGCAGCGTGGGACTAGTCGCTCGCAATGAGCAGTTCTTC
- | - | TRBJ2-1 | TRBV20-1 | CSVRGTTHYNEQFF | TGCAGTGTCAGAGGGACAACACACTACAATGAGCAGTTCTTC
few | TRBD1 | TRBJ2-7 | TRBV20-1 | CSAKETGAGEQYF | TGCAGTGCTAAGGAGACAGGGGCCGGGGAGCAGTACTTC
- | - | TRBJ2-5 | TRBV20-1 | CSARVRWETQYF | TGCAGTGCTAGAGTAAGGTGGGAGACCCAGTACTTC
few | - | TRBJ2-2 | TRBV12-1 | CASSFRTADELFF | TGTGCCAGCAGCTTTAGGACCGCTGATGAGCTGTTTTTT
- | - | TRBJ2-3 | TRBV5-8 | CAMSPGGTDTQYF | TGTGCCATGAGCCCAGGGGGCACAGATACGCAGTATTTT